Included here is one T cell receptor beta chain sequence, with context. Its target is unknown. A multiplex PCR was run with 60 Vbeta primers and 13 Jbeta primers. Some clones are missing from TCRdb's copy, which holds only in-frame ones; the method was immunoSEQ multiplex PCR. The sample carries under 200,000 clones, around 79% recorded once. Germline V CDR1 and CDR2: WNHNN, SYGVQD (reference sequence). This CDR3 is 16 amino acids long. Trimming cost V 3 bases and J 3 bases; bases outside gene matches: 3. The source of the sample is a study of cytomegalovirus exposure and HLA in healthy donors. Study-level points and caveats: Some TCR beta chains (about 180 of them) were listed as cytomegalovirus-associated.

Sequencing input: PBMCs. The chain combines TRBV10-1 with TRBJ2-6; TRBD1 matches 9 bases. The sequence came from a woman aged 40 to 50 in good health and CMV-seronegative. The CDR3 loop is CASSDGTGNGANVLTF. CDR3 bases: TGCGCCAGCAGTGACGGGACAGGGAATGGGGCCAACGTCCTGACTTTC.